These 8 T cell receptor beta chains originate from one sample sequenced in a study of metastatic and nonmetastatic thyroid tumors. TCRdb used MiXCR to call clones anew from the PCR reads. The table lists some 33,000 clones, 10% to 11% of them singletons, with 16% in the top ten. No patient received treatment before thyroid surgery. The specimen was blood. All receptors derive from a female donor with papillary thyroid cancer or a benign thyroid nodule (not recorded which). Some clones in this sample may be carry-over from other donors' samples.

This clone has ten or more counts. CDR3 in amino acids: CASSAGLPPGHRIYEQYF. CDR3 nucleotides: TGTGCCAGCAGTGCGGGACTGCCTCCGGGCCATAGGATATACGAGCAGTACTTC. This chain connects TRBV6-1 to TRBJ2-7, with D possibly TRBD2 on 6 matching bases. V was trimmed by 4 bases and J by 4 bases, leaving 26 bases between them. The CDR3 is made up of 18 amino acids. Germline CDR1 MNHNS, CDR2 SASEGT.

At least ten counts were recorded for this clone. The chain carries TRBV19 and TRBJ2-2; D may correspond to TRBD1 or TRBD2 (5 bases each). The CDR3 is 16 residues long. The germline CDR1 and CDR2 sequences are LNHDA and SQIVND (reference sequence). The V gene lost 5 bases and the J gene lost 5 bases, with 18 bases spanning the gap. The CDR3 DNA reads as TGTGCCAGTAGTTTGATATCGGGACCAGCGACCGGGGAGCTGTTTTTT. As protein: CASSLISGPATGELFF.

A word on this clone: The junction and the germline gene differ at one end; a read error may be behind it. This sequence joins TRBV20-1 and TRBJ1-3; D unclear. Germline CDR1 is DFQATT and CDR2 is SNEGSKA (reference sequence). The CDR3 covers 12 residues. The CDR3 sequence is CSARVAGNTIYF. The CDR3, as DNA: TGCAGTGCGAGAGTGGCTGGAAACACCATATATTTT.

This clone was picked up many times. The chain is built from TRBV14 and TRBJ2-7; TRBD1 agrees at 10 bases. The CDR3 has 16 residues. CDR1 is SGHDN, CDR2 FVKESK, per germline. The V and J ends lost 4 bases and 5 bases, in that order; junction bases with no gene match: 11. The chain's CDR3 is CASSPSRQGAYNEQYF. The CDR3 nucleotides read TGTGCCAGCAGCCCCTCCAGACAGGGGGCGTATAACGAGCAGTACTTC.

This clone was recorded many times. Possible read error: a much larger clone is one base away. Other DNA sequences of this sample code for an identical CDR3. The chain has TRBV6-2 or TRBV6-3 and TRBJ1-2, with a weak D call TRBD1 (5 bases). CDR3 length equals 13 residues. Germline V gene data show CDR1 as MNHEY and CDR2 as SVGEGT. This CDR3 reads CASSSSRVGGYTF. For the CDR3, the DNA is TGCGCCAGCAGTTCAAGCAGGGTTGGCGGCTACACCTTC.

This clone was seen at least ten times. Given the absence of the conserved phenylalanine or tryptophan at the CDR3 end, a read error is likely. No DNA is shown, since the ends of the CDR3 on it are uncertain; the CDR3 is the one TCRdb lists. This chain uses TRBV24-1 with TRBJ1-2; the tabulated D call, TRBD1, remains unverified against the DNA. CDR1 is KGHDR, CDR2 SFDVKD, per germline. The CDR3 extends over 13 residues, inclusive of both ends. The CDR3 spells CATSDAGTGPKEE.

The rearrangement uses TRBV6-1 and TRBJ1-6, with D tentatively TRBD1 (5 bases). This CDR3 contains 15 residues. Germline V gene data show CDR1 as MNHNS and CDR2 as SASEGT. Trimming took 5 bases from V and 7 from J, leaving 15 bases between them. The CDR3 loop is CASSTTGTGNSPLHF. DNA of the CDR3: TGTGCCAGCAGTACGACCGGGACGGGAAATTCACCCCTCCACTTT.

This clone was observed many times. This CDR3 reads CSATIGTEQYF. CDR3 sequence (DNA): TGCAGTGCTACAATTGGGACAGAGCAGTACTTC. V and J are TRBV20-1 and TRBJ2-7; D perhaps matches TRBD1 (6 bases). CDR1 and CDR2 from the germline V gene are DFQATT and SNEGSKA (reference sequence). Trimming removed 4 bases from V and 7 bases from J, with 11 bases in between. CDR3 length: 11 residues.